This TCR beta chain is drawn from a study of blood T cell repertoires in COVID-19. Study information: T cells, B-cell-depleted T cells, or PBMCs provided the cDNA or gDNA that served as material.

Germline assignment: CDR1 LNHDA and CDR2 SQIVND (reference sequence). Trimming cost V 1 base and J 3 bases, with 4 bases left between them. This CDR3 is 13 amino acids long. This clone was detected only once. This table comes from immunoSEQ multiplex PCR, and its TCRdb copy is limited to in-frame clones, with some not included. The sample shows under 85,000 clones, less than 90% of them seen only once. Input material: peripheral blood. The sequence came from a man aged 80 or over with acute or convalescent COVID-19. The rearrangement joins TRBV19 to TRBJ1-5; no clear D. CDR3 in amino acids: CASSIVNNQPQHF. CDR3 in DNA: TGTGCCAGTAGTATAGTAAACAATCAGCCCCAGCATTTT.